A selection of T cell receptor beta chains follows, all from one sample in a study of T cell repertoires in cytomegalovirus infection. TCRdb ran MiXCR on the reads and lists one entry per CDR3 protein. The sample includes 290,000 or so distinct CDR3 sequences, around 9.6% of them seen just once. Sequences were obtained from PBMCs. The receptors were gathered from a human donor in good health (CMV status not recorded). Some clones in this sample may be carry-over from other donors' samples. Both conserved end residues are part of each CDR3. The D gene is left open where the match is weak. A row's size may be missing; if present it is once, few, many or a size class.

clone size: many; J gene: TRBJ1-1; D gene: -; V gene: TRBV15; CDR3 DNA: TGTGCCACCAGCAGAGATCCGGCCGGGGGCACTGAAGCTTTCTTT; CDR3 protein: CATSRDPAGGTEAFF
clone size: many; J gene: TRBJ2-1; D gene: TRBD1; V gene: TRBV20-1; CDR3 DNA: TGCAGTGCTAGCGGGACAGCCCTTGAGCAGTTCTTC; CDR3 protein: CSASGTALEQFF
clone size: many; J gene: TRBJ2-3; D gene: TRBD1; V gene: TRBV14; CDR3 DNA: TGTGCCAGCACCCGGACAGGGAGCACAGATACGCAGTATTTT; CDR3 protein: CASTRTGSTDTQYF
clone size: -; J gene: TRBJ2-1; D gene: -; V gene: TRBV7-9; CDR3 DNA: TGTGCCAGCAGCTTAGGGCTAGGTGAGCAGTTCTTC; CDR3 protein: CASSLGLGEQFF
clone size: few; J gene: TRBJ2-1; D gene: TRBD2; V gene: TRBV5-4; CDR3 DNA: TGTGCCAGCAGCGTGATCGGGACTAGCGGTTTGTACAATGAGCAGTTCTTC; CDR3 protein: CASSVIGTSGLYNEQFF
clone size: many; J gene: TRBJ1-1; D gene: TRBD1; V gene: TRBV7-2; CDR3 DNA: TGTGCCAGCAGTTCAGCGTCGGGACAGTTTGAAGCTTTCTTT; CDR3 protein: CASSSASGQFEAFF
clone size: many; J gene: TRBJ1-5; D gene: -; V gene: TRBV7-6; CDR3 DNA: TGTGCCAGCAGCTTAGCAGAAGGGATTGGTCAGCCCCAGCATTTT; CDR3 protein: CASSLAEGIGQPQHF
clone size: -; J gene: TRBJ2-6; D gene: -; V gene: TRBV28; CDR3 DNA: TGTGCCAGCAGTTTGAGTAGGACTGGGGCCAACGTCCTGACTTTC; CDR3 protein: CASSLSRTGANVLTF
clone size: many; J gene: TRBJ1-3; D gene: -; V gene: TRBV28; CDR3 DNA: TGTGCCAGCAGTTCCCCCACAAGGCCCTCTGGAAACACCATATATTTT; CDR3 protein: CASSSPTRPSGNTIYF
clone size: many; J gene: TRBJ1-6; D gene: -; V gene: TRBV2; CDR3 DNA: TGTGCCGGCCAGGACGGTTCACCCCTCCACTTT; CDR3 protein: CAGQDGSPLHF
clone size: many; J gene: TRBJ2-3; D gene: -; V gene: TRBV7-2; CDR3 DNA: TGTGCCAGCAGCTCCCTGGGGGGCTTCACAGATACGCAGTATTTT; CDR3 protein: CASSSLGGFTDTQYF
clone size: few; J gene: TRBJ1-1; D gene: TRBD1; V gene: TRBV10-3; CDR3 DNA: TGTGCCACAGGGGGCACGGTGAACACTGAAGCTTTCTTT; CDR3 protein: CATGGTVNTEAFF
clone size: few; J gene: TRBJ2-2; D gene: TRBD2; V gene: TRBV3-1; CDR3 DNA: TGTGCCAGCAGCCAAGGACTAGCGGAGCTGTTTTTT; CDR3 protein: CASSQGLAELFF
clone size: few; J gene: TRBJ2-3; D gene: TRBD1; V gene: TRBV3-1; CDR3 DNA: TGTGCCAGCAGCCGGTCCGGGACAGGTACAGATACGCAGTATTTT; CDR3 protein: CASSRSGTGTDTQYF
clone size: -; J gene: TRBJ1-5; D gene: -; V gene: TRBV20-1; CDR3 DNA: TGCAGTGCTAGGACTACGACAGGCAAGGGGAGTTTT; CDR3 protein: CSARTTTGKGSF
clone size: -; J gene: TRBJ2-3; D gene: TRBD2; V gene: TRBV12-3/TRBV12-4; CDR3 DNA: TGTGCCAGCAGACCCTCCGGGACTAGCGGCACAGATACGCAGTATTTT; CDR3 protein: CASRPSGTSGTDTQYF
clone size: few; J gene: TRBJ2-1; D gene: TRBD2; V gene: TRBV5-1; CDR3 DNA: TGCGCCAGCAGCACGGGACTAGCGCCTTTCTACAATGAGCAGTTCTTC; CDR3 protein: CASSTGLAPFYNEQFF
clone size: -; J gene: TRBJ1-1; D gene: -; V gene: TRBV20-1; CDR3 DNA: TGCAGTGCTAGGGACAGCCACACTGAAGCTTTCTTT; CDR3 protein: CSARDSHTEAFF
clone size: many; J gene: TRBJ2-7; D gene: -; V gene: TRBV25-1; CDR3 DNA: TGTGCCAGCAGAGAGGCAGGGGAGTCCTCCTACGAGCAGTACTTC; CDR3 protein: CASREAGESSYEQYF
clone size: -; J gene: TRBJ2-1; D gene: TRBD2; V gene: TRBV4-3; CDR3 DNA: TGCGCCAGCAGCCAAACTAGCGGGGGGGCCTACAATGAGCAGTTCTTC; CDR3 protein: CASSQTSGGAYNEQFF
clone size: many; J gene: TRBJ2-1; D gene: -; V gene: TRBV20-1; CDR3 DNA: TGCAGTGCTAGAGGGGGGGCGTGGACCACACAGGGCTATGAGCAGTTCTTC; CDR3 protein: CSARGGAWTTQGYEQFF
clone size: many; J gene: TRBJ2-5; D gene: -; V gene: TRBV7-2; CDR3 DNA: TGTGCCAGCAGCTTAGCGGGGCCCCAAGAGACCCAGTACTTC; CDR3 protein: CASSLAGPQETQYF
clone size: few; J gene: TRBJ1-1; D gene: -; V gene: TRBV6-5; CDR3 DNA: TGTGCCAGCAGTTATGATGGCCAGCTGAACACTGAAGCTTTCTTT; CDR3 protein: CASSYDGQLNTEAFF
clone size: many; J gene: TRBJ2-3; D gene: -; V gene: TRBV7-2; CDR3 DNA: TGTGCCAGCAGCTTCGGCGGGGGCTACCGTGATACGCAGTATTTT; CDR3 protein: CASSFGGGYRDTQYF
clone size: many; J gene: TRBJ2-3; D gene: TRBD2; V gene: TRBV29-1; CDR3 DNA: TGCAGCGTGGGGACTAGCGGGGTGGGTACGCAGTATTTT; CDR3 protein: CSVGTSGVGTQYF
clone size: many; J gene: TRBJ2-1; D gene: TRBD1; V gene: TRBV7-9; CDR3 DNA: TGTGCCAGCAGCCAACCCCGGGACAGATACAATGAGCAGTTCTTC; CDR3 protein: CASSQPRDRYNEQFF
clone size: -; J gene: TRBJ1-1; D gene: TRBD1; V gene: TRBV20-1; CDR3 DNA: TGCAGTGCTAGTCGGACAGGGGGTGGGAACACTGAAGCTTTCTTT; CDR3 protein: CSASRTGGGNTEAFF
clone size: many; J gene: TRBJ2-1; D gene: TRBD2; V gene: TRBV7-2; CDR3 DNA: TGTGCCAGCAGTCCCTCGACTAGCACTAACAATGAGCAGTTCTTC; CDR3 protein: CASSPSTSTNNEQFF
clone size: -; J gene: TRBJ1-2; D gene: -; V gene: TRBV20-1; CDR3 DNA: TGCAGTGCTACCCCAAACTATGGCTACACCTTC; CDR3 protein: CSATPNYGYTF